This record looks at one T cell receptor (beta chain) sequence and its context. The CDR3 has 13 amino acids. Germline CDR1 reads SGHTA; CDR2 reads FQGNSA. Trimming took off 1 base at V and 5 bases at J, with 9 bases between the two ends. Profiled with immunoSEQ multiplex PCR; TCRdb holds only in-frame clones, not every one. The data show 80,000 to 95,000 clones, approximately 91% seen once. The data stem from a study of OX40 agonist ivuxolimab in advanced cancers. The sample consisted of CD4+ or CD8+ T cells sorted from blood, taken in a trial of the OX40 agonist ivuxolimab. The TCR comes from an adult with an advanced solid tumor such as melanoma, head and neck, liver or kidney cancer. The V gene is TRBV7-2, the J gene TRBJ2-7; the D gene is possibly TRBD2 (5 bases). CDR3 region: CASSLVSGNEQYF. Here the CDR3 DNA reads TGTGCCAGCAGCTTAGTATCCGGGAACGAGCAGTACTTC.